This passage covers 27 T cell receptor beta chains from one sample sequenced in a study of cytomegalovirus exposure and HLA in healthy donors. The PCR contained 60 Vbeta and 13 Jbeta primers. Repertoires were generated with immunoSEQ multiplex PCR, while TCRdb's copy carries only in-frame clones and drops some. This sample carries 210,000 or so clones, more than 60% of them seen once, and the ten largest clones take 2% to 2.5%. Sequenced: PBMCs. These receptors were collected from a woman between 25 and 40 years old in good health and CMV-seropositive.

This clone appeared a single time. V usage is TRBV6-5 and J usage is TRBJ1-6; D perhaps matches TRBD1 (5 bases). Germline V gives CDR1 MNHEY, CDR2 SVGAGI. This CDR3 region has 15 residues. V was shortened by 6 bases and J by 10 bases, with 19 bases between the two germline ends. CDR3 bases: TGTGCCAGCAGCGGACACCTCATAGCAGGGTCACCCCTCCACTTT. Encoded protein: CASSGHLIAGSPLHF.

The V call is TRBV7-2, the J call TRBJ2-7; 13 bases fit TRBD2. V gave up 3 bases and J gave up 2 bases; unmatched junction bases: 1. This CDR3 has 15 residues. Germline loops: CDR1 SGHTA, CDR2 FQGNSA. The CDR3 DNA sequence: TGTGCCAGCAGCTTGGGGACTAGCGGGACCTACGAGCAGTACTTC. Amino acid sequence: CASSLGTSGTYEQYF.

J is TRBJ2-5 and V is TRBV5-4; 7 bases match TRBD1. After removal of 0 bases from V and 1 base from J, the junction contained 3 bases not matched to a gene. This CDR3 spans 15 amino acids. CDR1 is SGHNT, CDR2 YYREEE, per germline (reference sequence). This CDR3 reads CASSLGRGPQETQYF. The CDR3 bases are TGTGCCAGCAGCTTGGGAAGGGGGCCCCAAGAGACCCAGTACTTC.

This rearrangement joins TRBV5-1 to TRBJ1-2; D unresolved. The germline CDR1 and CDR2 sequences are SGHRS and YFSETQ. V dropped 3 bases and J dropped 6 bases, with 12 bases sitting between them. This CDR3 has 13 amino acids. The CDR3 DNA reads TGCGCCAGCAGCTCCGTAGTAATGGATGGCTACACCTTC. The encoded protein is CASSSVVMDGYTF.

The chain is built from TRBV6-1 and TRBJ2-5, with D tentatively TRBD2 (6 bases). The CDR3 spans 14 residues. Trimming left V 3 bases short and J 1 base short, with 9 bases between. The V gene's germline CDR1 is MNHNS and CDR2 SASEGT. In DNA form, the CDR3 reads TGTGCCAGCAGTGACGGAGGGGCCCAAGAGACCCAGTACTTC. Amino acids: CASSDGGAQETQYF.

The chain combines TRBV9 with TRBJ2-1; possible D gene TRBD2, 6 bases. Germline CDR1 is SGDLS and CDR2 is YYNGEE. V was cut by 0 bases and J by 8 bases, with 12 bases left in between. The CDR3 is 14 residues long. The CDR3 DNA reads as TGTGCCAGCAGCGTAGGCTCTAGACTAGATGAGCAGTTCTTC. Its translation: CASSVGSRLDEQFF.

The rearrangement joins TRBV9 to TRBJ1-2; 7 bases are a match to TRBD1. The CDR3 is 15 residues long. V lost 3 bases and J lost 2; bases outside the gene matches: 7. Germline V gives CDR1 SGDLS, CDR2 YYNGEE. This chain's CDR3 is CASSAARQGNYGYTF. In nucleotides, the CDR3 is TGTGCCAGCAGCGCAGCCAGACAGGGAAACTATGGCTACACCTTC.

The chain is built from TRBV18 and TRBJ1-2; no definite D call. CDR1 and CDR2 from the germline V gene are KGHSH and LQKENI. This CDR3 has 12 residues. Trimming took off 3 bases at V and 2 bases at J, with 4 bases between the two ends. The CDR3 is CASSPTNYGYTF. In nucleotides, the CDR3 is TGTGCCAGCTCACCCACAAACTATGGCTACACCTTC.

J is TRBJ1-6 and V is TRBV7-2; D is unresolved. The ends were cut back, 5 bases at V and 9 bases at J, with 14 bases in the middle. Germline lookup yields CDR1 SGHTA and CDR2 FQGNSA. The CDR3 extends over 14 amino acids. The CDR3 is CASSPAPGGSPLHF. The CDR3 region has the DNA TGTGCCAGCAGCCCCGCCCCGGGAGGTTCACCCCTCCACTTT.

The V and J genes are TRBV6-1 and TRBJ1-3; perhaps TRBD1 as D (5 bases). CDR3 length: 16 residues. The V end lost 4 bases, the J end lost 0 bases, and 13 bases lay between the germline ends. Looked up from germline, CDR1 is MNHNS and CDR2 is SASEGT. The CDR3 reads CASSALGHLSGNTIYF. The CDR3 bases are TGTGCCAGCAGTGCCCTAGGACACCTCTCTGGAAACACCATATATTTT.

This clone has only a few counts. The chain has TRBV7-6 and TRBJ1-2; 8 bases map to TRBD1. This CDR3 contains 14 residues. Germline CDR1 is SGHVS and CDR2 is FNYEAQ. J gave up 9 bases and V 5 bases, and 11 bases lay outside the gene matches. Here the CDR3 DNA reads TGTGCCAGCAGCCCCCAGGGGGCGGAACTTCGCTACACCTTC. This codes for CASSPQGAELRYTF.

This sequence joins TRBV5-4 and TRBJ1-6, with D maybe TRBD1 (5 bases). Germline loops: CDR1 SGHNT, CDR2 YYREEE (reference sequence). Trimming cost V 4 bases and J 9 bases, with 11 bases left between them. The CDR3 has 13 residues. CDR3 region: CASSGQISSPLHF. CDR3 in DNA: TGTGCCAGCAGCGGACAAATAAGTTCACCCCTCCACTTT.

The chain uses TRBV7-9 and TRBJ2-3; no firm D call. This CDR3 is 12 amino acids long. Looked up from germline, CDR1 is SEHNR and CDR2 is FQNEAQ (reference sequence). With 1 base removed from V and 4 bases from J, the gap between germline ends came to 3 bases. CDR3 loop: CASSLVADTQYF. CDR3 nucleotide sequence: TGTGCCAGCAGCTTAGTAGCAGATACGCAGTATTTT. Supplemented by reference TRBV7-9 and TRBJ2-3, the full variable domain reads DTGVSQNPRHKITKRGQNVTFRCDPISEHNRLYWYRQTLGQGPEFLTYFQNEAQLEKSRLLSDRFSAERPKGSFSTLEIQRTEQGDSAMYLCASSLVADTQYFGPGTRLTVL.

V usage is TRBV10-3 and J usage is TRBJ1-4; 7 positions agree with TRBD1. CDR1 and CDR2 from the germline V gene are ENHRY and SYGVKD. V lost 8 bases to trimming and J lost 0 bases; unmatched junction nucleotides: 9. The CDR3 extends over 16 amino acids. The CDR3 sequence is CAIGAGQLATNEKLFF. The CDR3 DNA is TGTGCCATCGGGGCGGGACAGCTTGCAACTAATGAAAAACTGTTTTTT.

V is TRBV5-4 and J is TRBJ2-3; TRBD2 matches at 8 bases. Germline loops: CDR1 SGHNT, CDR2 YYREEE (reference sequence). The trim removed 2 bases at V and 3 bases at J, leaving 2 bases unmatched. The CDR3 runs to 14 residues. The CDR3: CASSFSGSTDTQYF. CDR3 in DNA: TGTGCCAGCAGCTTCAGCGGGAGTACAGATACGCAGTATTTT.

The chain links TRBV18 to TRBJ1-2; D is ambiguous. V lost 2 bases and J lost 3, with 10 bases in between. This CDR3 is built from 14 residues. Germline CDR1 KGHSH, CDR2 LQKENI. CDR3 nucleotides: TGTGCCAGCTCACCAGAAGCCACGCACTATGGCTACACCTTC. It yields the protein CASSPEATHYGYTF.

The genes are TRBV30 and TRBJ2-6; 9 bases agree with TRBD1. V lost 3 bases and J lost 0; bases outside the gene matches: 6. This CDR3 spans 17 amino acids. Germline values: CDR1 GTSNPN, CDR2 SVGIG (reference sequence). The DNA of the CDR3 is TGTGCCTGGAGCCGGGACAGGGCAAGCTCTGGGGCCAACGTCCTGACTTTC. Translating it yields CAWSRDRASSGANVLTF.

This chain uses TRBV18 with TRBJ1-1; maybe TRBD1 (6 bases). The CDR3 runs 15 residues. V was cut by 3 bases and J by 2 bases, with 13 bases left in between. Germline CDR1 is KGHSH and CDR2 is LQKENI. DNA for the CDR3: TGTGCCAGCTCACCTTCCGGGACAAGAAACACTGAAGCTTTCTTT. Protein sequence: CASSPSGTRNTEAFF.

The chain is built from TRBV28 and TRBJ2-7, with D maybe TRBD1 (6 bases). CDR1 and CDR2 (germline): MDHEN, SYDVKM. V lost 6 bases and J lost 9, with 18 bases in between. The CDR3 is 13 residues long. CDR3: CASRVNTVGGQYF. CDR3 DNA sequence: TGTGCCAGCAGAGTAAACACGGTAGGGGGGCAGTACTTC.

The chain joins TRBV5-1 to TRBJ1-2, with a tentative D call TRBD1 (5 bases). CDR3 length: 13 residues. From germline, CDR1 is SGHRS and CDR2 YFSETQ. Trimming cost V 3 bases and J 1 base, with 7 bases left between them. CDR3 sequence reads: CASSSGGNYGYTF. The CDR3 region has the DNA TGCGCCAGCAGCTCGGGGGGTAACTATGGCTACACCTTC. Full variable domain (outside the CDR3, taken from reference TRBV5-1 and TRBJ1-2): KAGVTQTPRYLIKTRGQQVTLSCSPISGHRSVSWYQQTPGQGLQFLFEYFSETQRNKGNFPGRFSGRQFSNSRSEMNVSTLELGDSALYLCASSSGGNYGYTFGSGTRLTVV.

There are a few counts of this clone. This chain's CDR3 is CASSFHSEGGDQPQHF. DNA of the CDR3: TGTGCCAGCAGCTTTCACTCAGAGGGGGGGGATCAGCCCCAGCATTTT. The chain has TRBV7-9 and TRBJ1-5; a possible D gene is TRBD1 (6 bases). Trimming cost V 3 bases and J 5 bases, with 17 bases left between them. The CDR3 covers 16 residues. Germline-derived CDR1 and CDR2 are SEHNR and FQNEAQ (reference sequence).

This sequence joins TRBV27 and TRBJ2-7; perhaps TRBD2 as D (6 bases). Trimming shortened V by 4 bases and J by 6 bases, and 13 bases separated the two germline ends. The CDR3 sequence is 13 residues long. Germline CDR1 is MNHEY and CDR2 is SMNVEV (reference sequence). CDR3 DNA: TGTGCCAGCAGTTCAACACTAGCCAGCGAGCAGTACTTC. Encoded protein: CASSSTLASEQYF.

V usage is TRBV7-9 and J usage is TRBJ2-7; no reliable D call. CDR1 and CDR2 (germline): SEHNR, FQNEAQ (reference sequence). The V gene lost 5 bases and the J gene lost 8 bases, with 16 bases spanning the gap. This CDR3 has 13 residues. The CDR3 here is CASSLDSGYQQYF. CDR3 nucleotides: TGTGCCAGCAGCCTAGATAGTGGTTACCAGCAGTACTTC.

V is TRBV9 and J is TRBJ2-3; D remains unclear. The germline V gene encodes CDR1 SGDLS and CDR2 YYNGEE. The CDR3 spans 14 residues. V gave up 0 bases and J gave up 5 bases, with 10 bases separating them. Here the CDR3 DNA reads TGTGCCAGCAGCGTAGACGCCAGGAAAGATACGCAGTATTTT. This translates into CASSVDARKDTQYF.

The rearrangement joins TRBV4-2 to TRBJ1-5; 9 bases are shared with TRBD1. This CDR3 spans 18 amino acids. Germline-derived CDR1 and CDR2 are LGHNA and YNFKEQ. After removal of 4 bases from V and 6 bases from J, the junction contained 16 bases not matched to a gene. The CDR3 bases are TGTGCCAGCAGCCCTATACTCCAGGGACAGGGAGTGAGTCAGCCCCAGCATTTT. Amino acids: CASSPILQGQGVSQPQHF.

The gene calls are TRBV5-5 and TRBJ2-5; the D is unclear. The CDR3 has 14 amino acids. V was shortened by 0 bases and J by 5 bases, with 11 bases between the two germline ends. Germline CDR1 and CDR2: SGHKS and YYEKEE (reference sequence). The CDR3 nucleotides are TGTGCCAGCAGCTTGGAGGTCACGAGGGAGACCCAGTACTTC. Translation: CASSLEVTRETQYF.

The CDR3 here is CASSVQGSRQYF. In DNA form, the CDR3 reads TGTGCCAGCAGTGTACAGGGGAGTAGGCAGTACTTC. The chain is built from TRBV2 and TRBJ2-7; 7 nucleotides agree with TRBD1. V dropped 4 bases and J dropped 9; count of bases not matched to a gene: 6. Germline V gene lookup returns CDR1 SNHLY and CDR2 FYNNEI. The CDR3 sequence is 12 residues long.